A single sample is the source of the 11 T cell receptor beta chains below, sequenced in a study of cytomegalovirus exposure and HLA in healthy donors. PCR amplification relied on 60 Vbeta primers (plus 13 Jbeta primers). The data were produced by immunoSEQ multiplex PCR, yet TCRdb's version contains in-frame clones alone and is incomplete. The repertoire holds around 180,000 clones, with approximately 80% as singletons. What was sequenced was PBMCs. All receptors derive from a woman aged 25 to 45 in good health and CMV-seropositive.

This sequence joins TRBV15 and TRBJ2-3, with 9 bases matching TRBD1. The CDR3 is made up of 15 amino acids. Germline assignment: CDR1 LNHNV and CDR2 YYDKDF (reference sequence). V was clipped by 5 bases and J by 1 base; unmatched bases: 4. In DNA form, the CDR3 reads TGTGCCACCAGCGGGGGACAGGGTCGCACAGATACGCAGTATTTT. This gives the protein CATSGGQGRTDTQYF.

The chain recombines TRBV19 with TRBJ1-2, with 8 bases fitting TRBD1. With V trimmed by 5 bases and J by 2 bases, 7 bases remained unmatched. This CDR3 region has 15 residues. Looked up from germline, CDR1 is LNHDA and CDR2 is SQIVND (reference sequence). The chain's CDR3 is CASSSTGARNYGYTF. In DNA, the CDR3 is TGTGCCAGTAGTTCGACAGGGGCCCGGAACTATGGCTACACCTTC.

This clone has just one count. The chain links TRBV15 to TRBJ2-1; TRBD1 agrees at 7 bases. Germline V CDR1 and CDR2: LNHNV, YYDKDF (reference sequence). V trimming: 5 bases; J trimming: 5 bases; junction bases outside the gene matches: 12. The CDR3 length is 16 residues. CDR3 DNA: TGTGCCACCAGCCCTTATGGTGACAGGGAGAACAATGAGCAGTTCTTC. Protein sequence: CATSPYGDRENNEQFF.

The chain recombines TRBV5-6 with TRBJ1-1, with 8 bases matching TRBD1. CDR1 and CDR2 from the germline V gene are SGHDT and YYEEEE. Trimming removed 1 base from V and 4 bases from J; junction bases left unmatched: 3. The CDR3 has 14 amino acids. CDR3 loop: CASSLTGGSTEAFF. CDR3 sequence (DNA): TGTGCCAGCAGCTTGACAGGGGGGTCCACTGAAGCTTTCTTT.

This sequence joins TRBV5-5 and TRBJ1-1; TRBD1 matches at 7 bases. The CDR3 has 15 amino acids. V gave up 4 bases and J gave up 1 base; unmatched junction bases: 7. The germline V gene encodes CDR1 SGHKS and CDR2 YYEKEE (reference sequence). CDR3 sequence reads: CASSTGTARNTEAFF. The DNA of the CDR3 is TGTGCCAGCAGCACGGGGACAGCACGGAACACTGAAGCTTTCTTT.

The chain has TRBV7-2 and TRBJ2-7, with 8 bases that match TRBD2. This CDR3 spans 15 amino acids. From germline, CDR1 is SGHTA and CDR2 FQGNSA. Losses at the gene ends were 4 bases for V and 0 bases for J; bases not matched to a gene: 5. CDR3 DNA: TGTGCCAGCAGCTCGAGCGGGGGAAGCTCCTACGAGCAGTACTTC. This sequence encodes CASSSSGGSSYEQYF.

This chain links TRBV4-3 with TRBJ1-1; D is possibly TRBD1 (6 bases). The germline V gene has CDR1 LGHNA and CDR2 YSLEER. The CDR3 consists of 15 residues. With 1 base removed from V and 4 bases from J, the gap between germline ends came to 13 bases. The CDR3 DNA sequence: TGCGCCAGCAGCCAAGGGGCAGGGGTGGGCACTGAAGCTTTCTTT. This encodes CASSQGAGVGTEAFF.

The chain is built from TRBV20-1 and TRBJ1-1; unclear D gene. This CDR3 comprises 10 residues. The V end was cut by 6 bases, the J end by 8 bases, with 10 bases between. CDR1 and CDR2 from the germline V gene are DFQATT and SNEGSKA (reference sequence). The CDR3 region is CSALIFEAFF. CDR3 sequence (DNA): TGCAGTGCACTAATTTTCGAAGCTTTCTTT.

The CDR3 DNA sequence: TGCGCCAGCAGCCCCCTCGGGACTAGCGGGGGGGCGGCCTACAATGAGCAGTTCTTC. Amino acids: CASSPLGTSGGAAYNEQFF. The V gene is TRBV5-1, the J gene TRBJ2-1; the match to TRBD2 covers 16 bases. The CDR3 loop spans 19 amino acids. The junction had 9 bases not matched to a gene; V was cut back by 4 bases and J by 2 bases. Germline values: CDR1 SGHRS, CDR2 YFSETQ.

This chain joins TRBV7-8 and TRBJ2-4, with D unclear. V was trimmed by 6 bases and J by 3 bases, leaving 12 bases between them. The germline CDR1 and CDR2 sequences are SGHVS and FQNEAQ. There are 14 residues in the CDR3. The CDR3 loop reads CASSFDIGKNIQYF. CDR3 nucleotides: TGTGCCAGCAGTTTCGACATTGGCAAAAACATTCAGTACTTC.

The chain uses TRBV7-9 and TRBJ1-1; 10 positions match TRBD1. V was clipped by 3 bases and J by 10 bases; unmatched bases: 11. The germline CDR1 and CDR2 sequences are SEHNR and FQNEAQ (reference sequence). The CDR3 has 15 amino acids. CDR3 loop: CASSFGVGDRGGAFF. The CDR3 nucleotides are TGTGCCAGCAGCTTTGGGGTTGGGGACAGGGGAGGAGCTTTCTTT.